The next 9 T cell receptor beta chains were all read from a single sample in a study of cytomegalovirus exposure and HLA in healthy donors (dated by TCRdb to about 2017). To prepare the library, the immunoSEQ multiplex PCR assay was applied. For the multiplex PCR, a mixture combining 60 forward primers for TCR Vbeta segments and 13 reverse primers for TCR Jbeta segments was used. The source is immuneACCESS, and TCRdb retained only in-frame sequences with V and J called. Part of the clones is not carried over; for the studies checked, unresolved V genes explain less than half of this, and the remainder is unexplained. The sample table records 100,000 or so clones; 77% of these occur just once. The ten largest clones take up approximately 11% of the sample. Source material: PBMCs. These receptors were obtained from a man aged 35 to 55 in good health and CMV-seropositive.

In its sample, this clone was seen a few times. The CDR3 loop is CASRDTPADRGHEQYF. As DNA, the CDR3 is TGTGCCAGCAGGGACACCCCAGCGGACAGGGGCCACGAGCAGTACTTC. The chain has TRBV2 and TRBJ2-7, with 9 bases fitting TRBD1. The CDR3 covers 16 residues. Germline assignment: CDR1 SNHLY and CDR2 FYNNEI. Trimming removed 6 bases from V and 5 bases from J; junction bases left unmatched: 14.

This clone has only one observation. The chain joins TRBV30 to TRBJ2-3; D unresolved. Germline loops: CDR1 GTSNPN, CDR2 SVGIG (reference sequence). This CDR3 comprises 15 residues. Trimming shortened V by 0 bases and J by 1 base, and 11 bases separated the two germline ends. CDR3 in DNA: TGTGCCTGGAGTGTAAGCTCGGCGGGCACAGATACGCAGTATTTT. It codes for CAWSVSSAGTDTQYF.

V usage is TRBV9 and J usage is TRBJ2-3, with TRBD1 identical over 7 bases. Germline V lookup: CDR1 SGDLS, CDR2 YYNGEE. The CDR3 is 15 amino acids. Trimming cost V 3 bases and J 6 bases; bases outside gene matches: 10. CDR3 amino acids: CASSDLRQGGDTQYF. In DNA, the CDR3 is TGTGCCAGCAGCGATTTACGACAGGGTGGGGATACGCAGTATTTT.

The chain joins TRBV25-1 to TRBJ2-3, with 8 bases matching TRBD1. CDR1 and CDR2 from the germline V gene are MGHDK and SYGVNS. CDR3 length equals 13 residues. V was pared by 5 bases and J by 4 bases, with 2 bases of the junction left unmatched. The CDR3 DNA sequence: TGTGCCAGCAGTCAGGGGGCCGCAGATACGCAGTATTTT. Protein product: CASSQGAADTQYF.

The chain recombines TRBV29-1 with TRBJ2-7; 9 bases agree with TRBD1. The CDR3 runs to 14 residues. V was pared by 5 bases and J by 4 bases, with 9 bases of the junction left unmatched. The germline V gene has CDR1 SQVTM and CDR2 ANQGSEA. The CDR3 loop reads CSVSGQGNIYEQYF. Here the CDR3 DNA reads TGCAGCGTTTCGGGACAGGGAAATATTTACGAGCAGTACTTC.

The chain uses TRBV28 and TRBJ1-6; 10 nucleotides align to TRBD1. The CDR3 sequence is 15 residues long. Per germline, CDR1 MDHEN and CDR2 SYDVKM. V shed 5 bases, J shed 10 bases, and the junction held 8 bases outside the gene matches. Written as DNA, the CDR3 is TGTGCCAGCAGTCTTAGTCGACAGGGGGCATCACCCCTCCACTTT. It yields the protein CASSLSRQGASPLHF.

The chain carries TRBV7-3 and TRBJ1-1; D might be TRBD1 (5 bases). The CDR3 length is 15 residues. Trimming took off 2 bases at V and 2 bases at J, with 12 bases between the two ends. The germline V gene encodes CDR1 SGHTA and CDR2 FQGTGA. CDR3 sequence reads: CASSLYGGDNTEAFF. DNA for the CDR3: TGTGCCAGCAGCTTATATGGGGGGGATAACACTGAAGCTTTCTTT. The full variable domain, with the rest looked up from reference TRBV7-3 and TRBJ1-1, is GAGVSQTPSNKVTEKGKYVELRCDPISGHTALYWYRQSLGQGPEFLIYFQGTGAADDSGLPNDRFFAVRPEGSVSTLKIQRTERGDSAVYLCASSLYGGDNTEAFFGQGTRLTVV.

The gene calls are TRBV6-1 and TRBJ2-7; 11 bases map to TRBD2. Looked up from germline, CDR1 is MNHNS and CDR2 is SASEGT. The CDR3 is 15 residues long. Unmatched junction bases numbered 0, after V lost 0 bases and J lost 2 bases. The CDR3 bases are TGTGCCAGCAGTGAAGCTAGCGGGGGGGCCTACGAGCAGTACTTC. Translated, it gives CASSEASGGAYEQYF.

This clone was counted between two and nine times. The chain joins TRBV5-6 to TRBJ2-6, with a weak D call TRBD1 (5 bases). The CDR3 covers 15 residues. Germline-derived CDR1 and CDR2 are SGHDT and YYEEEE. Deletions cut 4 bases from V and 2 bases from J, with 10 bases between. The CDR3 nucleotides are TGTGCCAGCAGCCTGACAGATACTGGGGCCAACGTCCTGACTTTC. It encodes CASSLTDTGANVLTF.